The clone carrying this T cell receptor beta chain was seen a single time. The antigen is unknown. This CDR3 is 15 amino acids long. Germline V gene lookup returns CDR1 SGHRS and CDR2 YFSETQ. The ends lost 7 bases at V and 2 bases at J; junction bases unmatched: 7. The data derive from a study of CD8 T cells in ankylosing spondylitis. General study points: As for the disease-linked clones, they showed a CD8+ phenotype and occurred at relatively low frequencies in peripheral blood. Clones linked to disease were reported to show significant enrichment in matched ankylosing spondylitis synovial fluid.

TCRdb processed the 5' RACE reads anew with MiXCR; each CDR3 protein has one entry. The table lists around 300,000 distinct CDR3 sequences, around 20% of them singletons. J is TRBJ2-3 and V is TRBV5-1, with 10 bases identical to TRBD1. The receptor was isolated from a female donor with ankylosing spondylitis or in good health (not recorded which). The specimen was blood, either unsorted or a sorted T cell fraction (not recorded which). The CDR3 DNA is TGCGCCAGCGCACGGGGACAGGGGCTCACAGATACGCAGTATTTT. It yields the protein CASARGQGLTDTQYF. The variable domain in full, with the rest retrieved from reference TRBV5-1 and TRBJ2-3, is KAGVTQTPRYLIKTRGQQVTLSCSPISGHRSVSWYQQTPGQGLQFLFEYFSETQRNKGNFPGRFSGRQFSNSRSEMNVSTLELGDSALYLCASARGQGLTDTQYFGPGTRLTVL.